This T cell receptor (beta chain) came from a study of T-cell memory formation after mild COVID-19. In germline, CDR1 is SGDLS, CDR2 YYNGEE. V gave up 0 bases and J gave up 6 bases, with 13 bases separating them. The CDR3 length is 15 residues. This clonotype was detected only a few times. No antigen is known for it. Overall study findings and caveats: In second-wave clones peaking day 37, SARS-CoV-2 specificity remained unconfirmed. CD4/CD8 balance held among clones contracting day 15 to 85, and later expanders leaned CD4+.

In TCRdb, the 5' RACE reads were re-called with MiXCR into one record per CDR3 protein. Of some 330,000 distinct CDR3 sequences in the sample, around 21% were seen once. This TCR was recovered from an adult woman who had mild COVID-19 (a few samples of this study predate the infection). Cell type and time point are not known. The gene calls are TRBV9 and TRBJ2-1; no definite D call. Sequencing was done on a sample of PBMCs or a T cell subset sorted from them (not recorded which). CDR3 DNA sequence: TGTGCCAGCAGCGTAGGCTCCGAGGTCCGCAATGAGCAGTTCTTC. Translation: CASSVGSEVRNEQFF.